This T cell receptor (beta chain) was documented in a study of T cells in Graves' hyperthyroidism and ophthalmopathy. In the study overall: Specimen type is peripheral blood, collected at initial diagnosis prior to any treatment.

The V end lost 0 bases, the J end lost 2 bases, and 14 bases lay between the germline ends. This CDR3 region has 16 residues. The V gene's germline CDR1 is SGHVS and CDR2 FQNEAQ. The study left out patients who had uncontrolled infection, other autoimmune disease, pregnancy or lactation. There were TCR beta CDR3 regions amplified from RNA transcripts. During a first-round RT-PCR of the TCR CDR3, the HTBI primer set was used. TCRdb re-derived calls from the multiplex PCR reads in MiXCR, one entry per CDR3 protein. The table includes about 640,000 distinct CDR3 sequences, more than 12% detected once. This clonotype was detected a few times. What it binds is not known. Notes on the study in general: Ophthalmopathy cases were set apart from stable hyperthyroidism by a 13 V-J model.

J is TRBJ2-7 and V is TRBV7-8; perhaps TRBD1 as D (5 bases). The specimen was blood. This TCR was sampled from a woman aged 50 to 65 with Graves' ophthalmopathy. The CDR3 coding sequence is TGTGCCAGCAGCTTAGCGCCAGGTGACAGTACCTACGAGCAGTACTTC. Residues: CASSLAPGDSTYEQYF.